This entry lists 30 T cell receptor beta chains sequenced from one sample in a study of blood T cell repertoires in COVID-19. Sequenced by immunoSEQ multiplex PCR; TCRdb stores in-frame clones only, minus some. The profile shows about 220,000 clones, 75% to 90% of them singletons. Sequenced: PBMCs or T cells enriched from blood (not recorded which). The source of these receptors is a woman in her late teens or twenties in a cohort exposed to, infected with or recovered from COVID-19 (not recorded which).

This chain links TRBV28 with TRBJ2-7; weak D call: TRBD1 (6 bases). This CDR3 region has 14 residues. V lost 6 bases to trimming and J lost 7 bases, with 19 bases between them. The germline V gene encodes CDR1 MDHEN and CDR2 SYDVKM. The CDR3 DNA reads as TGTGCCAGCAGCTTTGGGACACTACTACGGGAGCAGTACTTC. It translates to CASSFGTLLREQYF.

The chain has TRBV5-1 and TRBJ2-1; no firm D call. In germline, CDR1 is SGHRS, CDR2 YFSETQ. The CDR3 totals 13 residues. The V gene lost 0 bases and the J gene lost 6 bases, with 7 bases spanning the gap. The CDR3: CASSLDFPNEQFF. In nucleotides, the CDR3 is TGCGCCAGCAGCTTGGACTTTCCCAATGAGCAGTTCTTC.

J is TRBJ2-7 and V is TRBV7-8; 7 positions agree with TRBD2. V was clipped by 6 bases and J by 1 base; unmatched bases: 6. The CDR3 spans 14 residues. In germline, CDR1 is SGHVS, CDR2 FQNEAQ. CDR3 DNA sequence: TGTGCCAGCAGGTGGACTAGAGGGTCCTACGAGCAGTACTTC. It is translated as CASRWTRGSYEQYF.

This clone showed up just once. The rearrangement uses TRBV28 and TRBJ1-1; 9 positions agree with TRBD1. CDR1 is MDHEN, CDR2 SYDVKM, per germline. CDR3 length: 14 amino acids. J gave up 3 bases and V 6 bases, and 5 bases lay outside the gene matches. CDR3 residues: CASRETGGYTEAFF. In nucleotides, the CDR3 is TGTGCCAGCAGAGAAACAGGGGGCTACACTGAAGCTTTCTTT.

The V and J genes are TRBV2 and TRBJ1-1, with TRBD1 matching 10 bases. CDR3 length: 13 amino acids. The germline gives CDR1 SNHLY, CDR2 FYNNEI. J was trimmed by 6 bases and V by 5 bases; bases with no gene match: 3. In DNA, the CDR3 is TGTGCCAGCAGTCGACAGGGGGCCTCTGAAGCTTTCTTT. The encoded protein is CASSRQGASEAFF.

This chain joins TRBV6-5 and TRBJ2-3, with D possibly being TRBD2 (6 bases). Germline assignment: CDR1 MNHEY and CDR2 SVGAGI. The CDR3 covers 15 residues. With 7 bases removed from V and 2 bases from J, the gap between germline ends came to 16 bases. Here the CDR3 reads CASNRRDGYTDTQYF. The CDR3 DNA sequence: TGTGCCAGCAATCGGCGGGACGGATACACAGATACGCAGTATTTT.

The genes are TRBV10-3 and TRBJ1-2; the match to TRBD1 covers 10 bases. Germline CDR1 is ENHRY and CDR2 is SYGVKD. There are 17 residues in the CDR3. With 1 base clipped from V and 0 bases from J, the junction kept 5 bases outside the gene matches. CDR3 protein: CAISELTGGRANYGYTF. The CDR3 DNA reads TGTGCCATCAGTGAGTTGACAGGGGGCAGAGCTAACTATGGCTACACCTTC.

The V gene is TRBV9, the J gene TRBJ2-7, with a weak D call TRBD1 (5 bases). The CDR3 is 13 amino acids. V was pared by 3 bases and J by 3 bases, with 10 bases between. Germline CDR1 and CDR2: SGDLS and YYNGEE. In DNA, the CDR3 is TGTGCCAGCAGCGACAGGTCGGGCTACGAGCAGTACTTC. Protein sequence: CASSDRSGYEQYF.

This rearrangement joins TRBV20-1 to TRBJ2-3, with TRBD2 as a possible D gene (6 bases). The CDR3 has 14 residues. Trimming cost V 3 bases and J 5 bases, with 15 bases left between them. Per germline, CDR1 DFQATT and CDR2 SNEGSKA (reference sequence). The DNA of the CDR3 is TGCAGTGCTAGTCCAACGGGAGTTAGAGATACGCAGTATTTT. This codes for CSASPTGVRDTQYF.

CDR3 protein: CASSPTGQGSTNEKLFF. The CDR3 DNA reads TGTGCCAGCTCACCAACGGGACAGGGATCAACTAATGAAAAACTGTTTTTT. The chain has TRBV18 and TRBJ1-4, with TRBD1 matching 9 bases. The CDR3 has 17 residues. CDR1 and CDR2 (germline): KGHSH, LQKENI. Losses at the gene ends were 2 bases for V and 0 bases for J; bases not matched to a gene: 4. The whole variable domain, filled in from reference TRBV18 and TRBJ1-4, reads NAGVMQNPRHLVRRRGQEARLRCSPMKGHSHVYWYRQLPEEGLKFMVYLQKENIIDESGMPKERFSAEFPKEGPSILRIQQVVRGDSAAYFCASSPTGQGSTNEKLFFGSGTQLSVL.

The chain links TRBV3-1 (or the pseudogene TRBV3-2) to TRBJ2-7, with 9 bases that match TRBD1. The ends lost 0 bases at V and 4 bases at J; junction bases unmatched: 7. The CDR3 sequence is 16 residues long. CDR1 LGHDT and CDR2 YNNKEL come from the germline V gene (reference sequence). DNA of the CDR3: TGTGCCAGCAGCCAAGACGTGAGGGACAGGGCTTACGAGCAGTACTTC. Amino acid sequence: CASSQDVRDRAYEQYF.

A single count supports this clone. The CDR3 region has the DNA TGTGCCAGCAGCTCGACCCCAGGGAGGGCTACCGGGGAGCTGTTTTTT. This sequence encodes CASSSTPGRATGELFF. This chain uses TRBV7-3 with TRBJ2-2, with 7 bases lining up with TRBD2. CDR3 length: 16 amino acids. V was clipped by 4 bases and J by 5 bases; unmatched bases: 10. Per the germline V gene, CDR1 is SGHTA and CDR2 is FQGTGA.

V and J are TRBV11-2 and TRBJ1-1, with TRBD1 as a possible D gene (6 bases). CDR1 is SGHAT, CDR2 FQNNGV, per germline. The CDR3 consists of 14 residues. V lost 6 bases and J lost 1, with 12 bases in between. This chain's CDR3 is CASSLQGPNTEAFF. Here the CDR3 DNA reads TGTGCCAGCAGTCTCCAGGGGCCGAACACTGAAGCTTTCTTT.

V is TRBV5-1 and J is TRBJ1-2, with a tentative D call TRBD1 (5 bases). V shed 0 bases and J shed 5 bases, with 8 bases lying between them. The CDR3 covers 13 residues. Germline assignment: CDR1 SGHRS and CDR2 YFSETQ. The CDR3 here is CASSLEAGYGYTF. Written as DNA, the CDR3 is TGCGCCAGCAGCTTGGAGGCAGGGTATGGCTACACCTTC.

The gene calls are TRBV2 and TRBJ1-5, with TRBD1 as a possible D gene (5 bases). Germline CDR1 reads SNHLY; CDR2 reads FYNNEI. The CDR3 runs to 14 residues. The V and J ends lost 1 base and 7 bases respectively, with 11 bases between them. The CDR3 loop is CASSEVEGRQPQHF. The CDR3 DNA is TGTGCCAGCAGTGAAGTGGAGGGGAGGCAGCCCCAGCATTTT.

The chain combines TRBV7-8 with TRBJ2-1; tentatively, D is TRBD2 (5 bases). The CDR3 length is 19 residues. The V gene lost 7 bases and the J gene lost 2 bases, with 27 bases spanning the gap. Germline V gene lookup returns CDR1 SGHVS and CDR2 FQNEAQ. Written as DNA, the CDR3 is TGTGCCAGCACCCATTTCTGGGAGAGCGCGCCGTCAACCTACAATGAGCAGTTCTTC. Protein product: CASTHFWESAPSTYNEQFF. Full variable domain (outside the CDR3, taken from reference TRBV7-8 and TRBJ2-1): GAGVSQSPRYKVAKRGQDVALRCDPISGHVSLFWYQQALGQGPEFLTYFQNEAQLDKSGLPSDRFFAERPEGSVSTLKIQRTQQEDSAVYLCASTHFWESAPSTYNEQFFGPGTRLTVL.

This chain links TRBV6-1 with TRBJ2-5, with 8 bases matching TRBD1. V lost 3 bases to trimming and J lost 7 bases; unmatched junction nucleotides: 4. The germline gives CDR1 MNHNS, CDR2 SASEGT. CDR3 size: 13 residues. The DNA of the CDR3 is TGTGCCAGCAGTGAGCAGGGGGCCCGGACCCAGTACTTC. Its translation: CASSEQGARTQYF.

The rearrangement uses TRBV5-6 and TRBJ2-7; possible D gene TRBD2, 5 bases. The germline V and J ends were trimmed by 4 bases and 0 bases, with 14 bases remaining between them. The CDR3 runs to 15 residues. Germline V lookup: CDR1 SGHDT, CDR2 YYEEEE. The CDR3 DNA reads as TGTGCCAGCAGCCTTGGGCCGGGAATCTCCTACGAGCAGTACTTC. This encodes CASSLGPGISYEQYF. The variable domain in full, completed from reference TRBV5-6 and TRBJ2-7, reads DAGVTQSPTHLIKTRGQQVTLRCSPKSGHDTVSWYQQALGQGPQFIFQYYEEEERQRGNFPDRFSGHQFPNYSSELNVNALLLGDSALYLCASSLGPGISYEQYFGPGTRLTVT.

CDR3 amino acids: CATLNWTDKSGYTF. In DNA, the CDR3 is TGTGCCACCTTAAACTGGACAGACAAATCTGGCTACACCTTC. This sequence joins TRBV28 and TRBJ1-2, with a possible D match to TRBD1 (6 bases). This CDR3 is 14 amino acids long. Per the germline V gene, CDR1 is MDHEN and CDR2 is SYDVKM. Trimming stripped 10 bases from V and 7 bases from J, with 22 bases between.

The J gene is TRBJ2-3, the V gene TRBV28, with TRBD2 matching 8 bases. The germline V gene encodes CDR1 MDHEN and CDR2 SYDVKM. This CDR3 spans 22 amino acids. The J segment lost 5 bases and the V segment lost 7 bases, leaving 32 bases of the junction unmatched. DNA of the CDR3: TGTGCCAGCACTCCAACATTCCCGGGACTAGAAAAAGAGGCGTTGATTTTAGATACGCAGTATTTT. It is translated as CASTPTFPGLEKEALILDTQYF.

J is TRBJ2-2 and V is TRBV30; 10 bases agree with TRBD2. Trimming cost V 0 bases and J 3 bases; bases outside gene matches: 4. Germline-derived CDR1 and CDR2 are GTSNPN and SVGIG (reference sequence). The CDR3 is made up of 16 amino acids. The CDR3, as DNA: TGTGCCTGGAGTGTACGGCTAGCGGGAGACACCGGGGAGCTGTTTTTT. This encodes CAWSVRLAGDTGELFF.

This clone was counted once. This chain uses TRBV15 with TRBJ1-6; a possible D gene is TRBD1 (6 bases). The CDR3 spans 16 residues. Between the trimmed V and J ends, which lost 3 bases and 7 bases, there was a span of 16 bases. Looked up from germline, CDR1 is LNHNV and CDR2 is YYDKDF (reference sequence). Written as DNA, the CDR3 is TGTGCCACCAGCAGGGGCAGGGGCGGAGGAAATTCACCCCTCCACTTT. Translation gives CATSRGRGGGNSPLHF.

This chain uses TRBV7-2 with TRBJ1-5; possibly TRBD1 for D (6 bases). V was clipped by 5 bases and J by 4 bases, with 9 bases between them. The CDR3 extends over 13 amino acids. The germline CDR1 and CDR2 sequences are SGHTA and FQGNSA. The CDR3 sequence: CASSDDRNQPQHF. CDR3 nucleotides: TGTGCCAGCAGCGACGACAGGAATCAGCCCCAGCATTTT.

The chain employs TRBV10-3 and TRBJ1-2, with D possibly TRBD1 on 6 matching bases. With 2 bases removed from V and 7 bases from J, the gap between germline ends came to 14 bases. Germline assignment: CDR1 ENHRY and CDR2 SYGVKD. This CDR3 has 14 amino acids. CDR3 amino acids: CAISEREGVGGYTF. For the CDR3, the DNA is TGTGCCATCAGTGAGCGTGAGGGGGTGGGTGGCTACACCTTC.

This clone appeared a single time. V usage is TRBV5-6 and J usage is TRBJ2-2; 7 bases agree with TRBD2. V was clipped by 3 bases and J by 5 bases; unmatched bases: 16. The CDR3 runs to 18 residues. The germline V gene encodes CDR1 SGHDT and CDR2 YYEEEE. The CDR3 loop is CASSSPAWGEGQTGELFF. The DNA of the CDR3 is TGTGCCAGCAGCTCCCCGGCTTGGGGGGAGGGCCAGACCGGGGAGCTGTTTTTT.

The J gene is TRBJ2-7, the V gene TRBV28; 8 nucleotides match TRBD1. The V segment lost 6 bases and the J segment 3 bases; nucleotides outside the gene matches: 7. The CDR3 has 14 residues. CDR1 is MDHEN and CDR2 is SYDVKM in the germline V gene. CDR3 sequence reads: CASRGAGTGYEQYF. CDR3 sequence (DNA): TGTGCCAGCAGGGGGGCCGGGACAGGCTACGAGCAGTACTTC.

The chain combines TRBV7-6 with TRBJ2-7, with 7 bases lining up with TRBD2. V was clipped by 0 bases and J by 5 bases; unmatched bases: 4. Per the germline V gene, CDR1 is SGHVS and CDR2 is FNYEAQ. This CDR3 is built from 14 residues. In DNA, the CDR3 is TGTGCCAGCAGCTTAGCTGGACTAGGCCACGAGCAGTACTTC. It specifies CASSLAGLGHEQYF.

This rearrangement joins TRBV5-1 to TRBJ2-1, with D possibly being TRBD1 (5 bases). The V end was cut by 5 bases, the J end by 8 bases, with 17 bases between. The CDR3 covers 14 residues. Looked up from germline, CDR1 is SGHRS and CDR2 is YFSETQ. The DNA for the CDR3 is TGCGCCAGCAGGATGAGCAGCAGGGAACATGAGCAGTTCTTC. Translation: CASRMSSREHEQFF.

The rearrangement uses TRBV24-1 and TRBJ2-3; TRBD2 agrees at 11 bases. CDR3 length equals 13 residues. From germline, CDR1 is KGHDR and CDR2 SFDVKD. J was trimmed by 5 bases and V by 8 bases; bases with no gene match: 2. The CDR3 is CATNSGGGDTQYF. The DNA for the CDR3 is TGTGCCACCAATAGCGGGGGGGGAGATACGCAGTATTTT.

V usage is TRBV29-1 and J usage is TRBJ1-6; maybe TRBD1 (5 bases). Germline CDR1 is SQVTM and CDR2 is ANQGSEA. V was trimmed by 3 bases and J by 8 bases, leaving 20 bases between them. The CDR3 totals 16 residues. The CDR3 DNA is TGCAGCGTTGAGGGGCAAAGGCAGGATGCGGATTCACCCCTCCACTTT. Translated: CSVEGQRQDADSPLHF.